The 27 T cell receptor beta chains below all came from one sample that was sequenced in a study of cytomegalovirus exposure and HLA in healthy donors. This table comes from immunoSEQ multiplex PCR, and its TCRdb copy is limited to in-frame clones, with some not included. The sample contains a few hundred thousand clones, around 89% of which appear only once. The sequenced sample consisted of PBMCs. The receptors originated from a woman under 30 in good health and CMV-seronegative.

The CDR3 loop is CASSYSSGGTDTQYF. Written as DNA, the CDR3 is TGTGCCAGCAGCTACTCTAGCGGGGGCACAGATACGCAGTATTTT. J is TRBJ2-3 and V is TRBV7-3, with 9 nucleotides matching TRBD2. The germline gives CDR1 SGHTA, CDR2 FQGTGA. J lost 1 base, V lost 4 bases, and 3 bases had no gene match. The CDR3 has 15 residues. Complete variable domain (other parts from reference TRBV7-3 and TRBJ2-3): GAGVSQTPSNKVTEKGKYVELRCDPISGHTALYWYRQSLGQGPEFLIYFQGTGAADDSGLPNDRFFAVRPEGSVSTLKIQRTERGDSAVYLCASSYSSGGTDTQYFGPGTRLTVL.

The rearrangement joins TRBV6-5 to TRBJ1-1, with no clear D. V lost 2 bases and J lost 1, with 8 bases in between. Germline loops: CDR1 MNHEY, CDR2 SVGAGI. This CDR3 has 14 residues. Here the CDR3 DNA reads TGTGCCAGCAGTTACCACAACCAGAACACTGAAGCTTTCTTT. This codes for CASSYHNQNTEAFF.

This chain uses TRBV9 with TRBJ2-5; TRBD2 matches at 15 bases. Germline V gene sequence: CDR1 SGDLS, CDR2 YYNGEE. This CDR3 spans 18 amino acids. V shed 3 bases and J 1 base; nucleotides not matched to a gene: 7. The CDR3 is CASSEPRTSGGAQETQYF. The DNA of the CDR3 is TGTGCCAGCAGCGAGCCCAGGACTAGCGGGGGGGCCCAAGAGACCCAGTACTTC.

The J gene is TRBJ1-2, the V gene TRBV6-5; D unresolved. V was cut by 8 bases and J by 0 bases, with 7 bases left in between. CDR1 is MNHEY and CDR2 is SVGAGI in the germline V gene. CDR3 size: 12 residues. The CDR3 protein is CASHTANYGYTF. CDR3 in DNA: TGTGCCAGCCATACAGCTAACTATGGCTACACCTTC.

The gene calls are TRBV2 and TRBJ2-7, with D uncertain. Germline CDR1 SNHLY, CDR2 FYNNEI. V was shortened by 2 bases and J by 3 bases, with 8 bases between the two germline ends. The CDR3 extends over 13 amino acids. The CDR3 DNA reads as TGTGCCAGCAGTGAAAACCTACTCTACGAGCAGTACTTC. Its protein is CASSENLLYEQYF. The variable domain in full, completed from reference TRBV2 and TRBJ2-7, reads EPEVTQTPSHQVTQMGQEVILRCVPISNHLYFYWYRQILGQKVEFLVSFYNNEISEKSEIFDDQFSVERPDGSNFTLKIRSTKLEDSAMYFCASSENLLYEQYFGPGTRLTVT.

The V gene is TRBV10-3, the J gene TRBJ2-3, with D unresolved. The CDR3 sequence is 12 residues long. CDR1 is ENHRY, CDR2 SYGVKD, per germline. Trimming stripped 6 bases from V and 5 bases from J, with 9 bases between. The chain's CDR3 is CAIRISGDTQYF. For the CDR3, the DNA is TGTGCCATCAGGATTAGTGGAGATACGCAGTATTTT.

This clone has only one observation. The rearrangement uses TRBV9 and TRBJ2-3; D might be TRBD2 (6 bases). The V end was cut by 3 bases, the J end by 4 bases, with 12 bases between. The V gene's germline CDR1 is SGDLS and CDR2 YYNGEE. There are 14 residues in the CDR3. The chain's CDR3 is CASSDSGFPDTQYF. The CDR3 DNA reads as TGTGCCAGCAGCGATAGCGGTTTCCCAGATACGCAGTATTTT.

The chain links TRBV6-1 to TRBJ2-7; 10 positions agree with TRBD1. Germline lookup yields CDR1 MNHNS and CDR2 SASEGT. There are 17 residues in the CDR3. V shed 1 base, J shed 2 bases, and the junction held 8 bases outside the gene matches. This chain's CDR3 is CASSEVPRQGAAYEQYF. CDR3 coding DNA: TGTGCCAGCAGTGAAGTTCCCAGACAGGGGGCGGCCTACGAGCAGTACTTC.

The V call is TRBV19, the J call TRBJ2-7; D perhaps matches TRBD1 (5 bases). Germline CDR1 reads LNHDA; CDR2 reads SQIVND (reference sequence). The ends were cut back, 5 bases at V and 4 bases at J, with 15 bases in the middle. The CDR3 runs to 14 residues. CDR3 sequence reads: CASSQQGTRYEQYF. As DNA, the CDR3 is TGTGCCAGTAGTCAGCAGGGAACGAGATACGAGCAGTACTTC.

The CDR3 DNA reads as TGTGCCAGCAGCCCTCTTCGGACAGGACCCAACACTGAAGCTTTCTTT. As protein: CASSPLRTGPNTEAFF. The J gene is TRBJ1-1, the V gene TRBV7-9; TRBD1 matches at 7 bases. Germline assignment: CDR1 SEHNR and CDR2 FQNEAQ (reference sequence). V lost 5 bases to trimming and J lost 2 bases; unmatched junction nucleotides: 11. There are 16 residues in the CDR3.

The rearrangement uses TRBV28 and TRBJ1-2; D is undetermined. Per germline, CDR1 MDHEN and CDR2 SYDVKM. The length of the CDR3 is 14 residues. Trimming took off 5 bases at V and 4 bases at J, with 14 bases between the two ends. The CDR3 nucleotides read TGTGCCAGCAGTACCCCCGGGAACAGCTATGGCTACACCTTC. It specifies CASSTPGNSYGYTF.

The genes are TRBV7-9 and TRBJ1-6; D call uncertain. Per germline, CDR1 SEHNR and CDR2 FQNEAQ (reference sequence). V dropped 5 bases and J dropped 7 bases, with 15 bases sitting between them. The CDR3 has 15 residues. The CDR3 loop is CASSPGSLTNSPLHF. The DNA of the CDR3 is TGTGCCAGCAGCCCGGGGTCACTGACCAATTCACCCCTCCACTTT.

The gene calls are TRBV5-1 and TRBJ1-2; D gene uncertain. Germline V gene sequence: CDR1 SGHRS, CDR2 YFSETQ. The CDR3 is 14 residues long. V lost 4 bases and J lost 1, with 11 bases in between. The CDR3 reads CASSPYRVNYGYTF. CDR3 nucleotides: TGCGCCAGCAGCCCGTATCGGGTTAACTATGGCTACACCTTC.

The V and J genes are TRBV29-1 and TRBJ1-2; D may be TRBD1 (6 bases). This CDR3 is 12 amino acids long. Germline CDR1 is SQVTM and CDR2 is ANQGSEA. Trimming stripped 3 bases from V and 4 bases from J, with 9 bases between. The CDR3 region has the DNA TGCAGCGTTGAGAGGGGGGGCTATGGCTACACCTTC. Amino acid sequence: CSVERGGYGYTF.

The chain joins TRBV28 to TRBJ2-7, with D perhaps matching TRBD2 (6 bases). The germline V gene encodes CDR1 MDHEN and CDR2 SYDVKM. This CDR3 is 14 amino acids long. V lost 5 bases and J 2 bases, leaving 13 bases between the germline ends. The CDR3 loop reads CASSAGTFTYEQYV. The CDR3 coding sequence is TGTGCCAGCAGTGCCGGGACTTTCACCTACGAGCAGTACGTC.

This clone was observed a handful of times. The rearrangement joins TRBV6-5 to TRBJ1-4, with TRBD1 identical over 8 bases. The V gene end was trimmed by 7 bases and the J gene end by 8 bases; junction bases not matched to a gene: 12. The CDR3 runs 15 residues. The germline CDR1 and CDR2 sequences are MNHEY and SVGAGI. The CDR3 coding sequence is TGTGCCAGCAAAGACAGGGGCACTCATTGGGAAAAACTGTTTTTT. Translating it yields CASKDRGTHWEKLFF.

The CDR3 loop is CASSLGSSTYGYTF. CDR3 coding DNA: TGTGCCAGCAGCTTAGGGAGCAGTACATATGGCTACACCTTC. The V gene is TRBV11-2, the J gene TRBJ1-2; no clear D. V lost 1 base to trimming and J lost 5 bases, with 11 bases between them. The CDR3 sequence is 14 residues long. Germline V gene data show CDR1 as SGHAT and CDR2 as FQNNGV. Looking up the rest from reference TRBV11-2 and TRBJ1-2 gives the full variable domain: EAGVAQSPRYKIIEKRQSVAFWCNPISGHATLYWYQQILGQGPKLLIQFQNNGVVDDSQLPKDRFSAERLKGVDSTLKIQPAKLEDSAVYLCASSLGSSTYGYTFGSGTRLTVV.

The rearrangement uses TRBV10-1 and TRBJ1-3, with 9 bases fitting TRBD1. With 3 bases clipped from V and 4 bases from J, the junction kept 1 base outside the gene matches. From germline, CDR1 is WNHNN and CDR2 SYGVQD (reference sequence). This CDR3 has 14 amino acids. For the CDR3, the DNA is TGCGCCAGCAGTGACGGACAGGGGGGAAACACCATATATTTT. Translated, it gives CASSDGQGGNTIYF.

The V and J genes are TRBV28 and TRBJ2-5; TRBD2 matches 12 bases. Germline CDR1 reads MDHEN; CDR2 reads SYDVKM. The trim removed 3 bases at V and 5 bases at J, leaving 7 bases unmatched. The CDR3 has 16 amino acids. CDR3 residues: CASSFLAGGPEETQYF. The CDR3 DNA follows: TGTGCCAGCAGTTTTCTAGCGGGGGGGCCGGAGGAGACCCAGTACTTC.

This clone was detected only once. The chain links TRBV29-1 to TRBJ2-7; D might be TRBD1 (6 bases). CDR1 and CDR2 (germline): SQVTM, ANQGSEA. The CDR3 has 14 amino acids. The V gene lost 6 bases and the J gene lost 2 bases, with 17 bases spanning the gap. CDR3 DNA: TGCAGCGTCGCCCTCCGACACAGGGCCTACGAGCAGTACTTC. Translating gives CSVALRHRAYEQYF.

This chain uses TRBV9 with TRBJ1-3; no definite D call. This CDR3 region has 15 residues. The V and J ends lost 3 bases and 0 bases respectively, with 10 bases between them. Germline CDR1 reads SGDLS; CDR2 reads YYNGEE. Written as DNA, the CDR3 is TGTGCCAGCAGCGCGAACAGCCGCTCTGGAAACACCATATATTTT. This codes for CASSANSRSGNTIYF.

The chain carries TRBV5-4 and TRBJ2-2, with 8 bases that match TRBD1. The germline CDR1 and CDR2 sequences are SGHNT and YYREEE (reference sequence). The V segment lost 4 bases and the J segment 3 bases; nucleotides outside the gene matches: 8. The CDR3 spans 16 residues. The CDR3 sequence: CASSAVQGVDTGELFF. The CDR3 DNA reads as TGTGCCAGCAGCGCAGTACAGGGGGTGGACACCGGGGAGCTGTTTTTT.

The CDR3 loop reads CATSRDQAGAVGTEAFF. The CDR3 DNA follows: TGTGCCACCAGCAGAGATCAGGCAGGGGCCGTGGGGACTGAAGCTTTCTTT. The rearrangement links TRBV15 to TRBJ1-1; D might be TRBD1 (6 bases). Germline V lookup: CDR1 LNHNV, CDR2 YYDKDF (reference sequence). V lost 0 bases and J 5 bases, leaving 19 bases between the germline ends. The CDR3 consists of 17 residues. Supplemented by reference TRBV15 and TRBJ1-1, the full variable domain reads DAMVIQNPRYQVTQFGKPVTLSCSQTLNHNVMYWYQQKSSQAPKLLFHYYDKDFNNEADTPDNFQSRRPNTSFCFLDIRSPGLGDTAMYLCATSRDQAGAVGTEAFFGQGTRLTVV.

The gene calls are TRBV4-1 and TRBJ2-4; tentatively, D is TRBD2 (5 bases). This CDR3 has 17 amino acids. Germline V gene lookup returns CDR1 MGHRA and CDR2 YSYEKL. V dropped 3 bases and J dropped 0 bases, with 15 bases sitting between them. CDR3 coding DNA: TGCGCCAGCAGCCAGGCCCCACTAGGAATAGCCAAAAACATTCAGTACTTC. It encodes CASSQAPLGIAKNIQYF.

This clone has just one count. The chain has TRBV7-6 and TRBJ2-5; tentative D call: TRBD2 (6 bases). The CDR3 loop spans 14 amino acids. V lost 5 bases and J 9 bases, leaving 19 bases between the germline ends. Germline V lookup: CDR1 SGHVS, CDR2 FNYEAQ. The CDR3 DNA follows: TGTGCCAGCAGCCCCCGGACTACTGGTTGGGCCCAGTACTTC. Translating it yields CASSPRTTGWAQYF.

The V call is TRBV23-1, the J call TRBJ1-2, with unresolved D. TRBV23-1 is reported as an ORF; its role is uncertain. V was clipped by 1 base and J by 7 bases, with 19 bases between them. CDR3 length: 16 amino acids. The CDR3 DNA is TGCGCCAGCAGTCAATATCGACCGGGCGGGAGGTGTGGCTACACCTTC. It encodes CASSQYRPGGRCGYTF.

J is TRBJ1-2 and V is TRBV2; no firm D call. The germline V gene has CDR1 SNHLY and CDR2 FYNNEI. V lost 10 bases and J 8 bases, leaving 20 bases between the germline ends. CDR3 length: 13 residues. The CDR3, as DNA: TGTGCCACTGGAGCGGACGACCTGGGGGGCTACACCTTC. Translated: CATGADDLGGYTF.